This T cell receptor beta chain emerged from a study of OX40 agonist ivuxolimab in advanced cancers. Study in general: Treatment received earlier with anti-PD-1, anti-PD-L1 or anti-CTLA-4 agents was allowed, and less than 45% had some.

Sequenced by immunoSEQ multiplex PCR; TCRdb stores in-frame clones only, minus some. The sample includes around 14,000 clones, more than 75% seen only once; the top ten take over 5.5%. This CDR3 has 14 amino acids. The V and J ends lost 6 bases and 2 bases, in that order; junction bases with no gene match: 6. The V gene's germline CDR1 is MNHEY and CDR2 SVGAGI. The V gene is TRBV6-5, the J gene TRBJ2-7; TRBD1 agrees at 8 bases. Sequenced material: CD4+ or CD8+ T cells sorted from blood, taken in a trial of the OX40 agonist ivuxolimab. The TCR comes from an adult with an advanced solid tumor such as melanoma, head and neck, liver or kidney cancer. CDR3 residues: CASRRDRNTYEQYF. CDR3 nucleotides: TGTGCCAGCAGGAGGGACAGGAATACCTACGAGCAGTACTTC.